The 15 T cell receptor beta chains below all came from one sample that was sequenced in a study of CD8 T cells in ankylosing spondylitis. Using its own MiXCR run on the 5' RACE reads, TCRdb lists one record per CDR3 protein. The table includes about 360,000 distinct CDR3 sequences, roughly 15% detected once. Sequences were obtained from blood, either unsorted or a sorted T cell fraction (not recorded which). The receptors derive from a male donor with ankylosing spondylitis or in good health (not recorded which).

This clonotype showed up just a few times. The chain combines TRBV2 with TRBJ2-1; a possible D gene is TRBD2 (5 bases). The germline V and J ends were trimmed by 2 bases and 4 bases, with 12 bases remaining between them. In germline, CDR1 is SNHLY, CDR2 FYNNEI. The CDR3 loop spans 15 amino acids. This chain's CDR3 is CASSESPDSYNEQFF. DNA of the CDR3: TGTGCCAGCAGTGAATCGCCGGACTCTTACAATGAGCAGTTCTTC.

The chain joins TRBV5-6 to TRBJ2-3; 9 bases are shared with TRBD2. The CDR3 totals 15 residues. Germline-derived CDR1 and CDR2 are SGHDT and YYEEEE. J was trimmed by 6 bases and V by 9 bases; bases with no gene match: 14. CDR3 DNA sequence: TGTGCCATGAGCCCCGGGCCTAGCGGGACGGATACGCAGTATTTT. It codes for CAMSPGPSGTDTQYF.

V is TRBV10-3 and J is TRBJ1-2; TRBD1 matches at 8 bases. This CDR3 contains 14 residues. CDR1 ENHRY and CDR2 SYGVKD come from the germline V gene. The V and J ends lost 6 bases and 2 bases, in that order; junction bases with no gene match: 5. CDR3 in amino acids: CAIREWTGNYGYTF. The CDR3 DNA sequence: TGTGCCATCAGGGAATGGACAGGGAACTATGGCTACACCTTC.

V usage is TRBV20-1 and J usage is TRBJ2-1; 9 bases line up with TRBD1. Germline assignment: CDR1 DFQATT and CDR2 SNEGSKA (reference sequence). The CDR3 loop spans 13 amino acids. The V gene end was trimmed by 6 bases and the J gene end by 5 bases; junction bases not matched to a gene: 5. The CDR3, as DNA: TGCAGTGCGGGGGGACAGGGAAACAATGAGCAGTTCTTC. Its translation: CSAGGQGNNEQFF.

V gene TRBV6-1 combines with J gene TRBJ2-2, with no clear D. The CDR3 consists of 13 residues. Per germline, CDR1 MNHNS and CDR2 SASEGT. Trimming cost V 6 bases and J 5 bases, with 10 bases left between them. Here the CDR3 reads CASSDGGTGELFF. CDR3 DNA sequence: TGTGCCAGCAGCGATGGCGGAACCGGGGAGCTGTTTTTT.

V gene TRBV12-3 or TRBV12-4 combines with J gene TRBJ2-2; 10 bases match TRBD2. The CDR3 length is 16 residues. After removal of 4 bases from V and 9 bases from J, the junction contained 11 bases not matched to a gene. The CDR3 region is CASSSSGGGFNRELFF. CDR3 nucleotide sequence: TGTGCCAGCAGTTCTAGCGGGGGTGGGTTCAATCGGGAGCTGTTTTTT.

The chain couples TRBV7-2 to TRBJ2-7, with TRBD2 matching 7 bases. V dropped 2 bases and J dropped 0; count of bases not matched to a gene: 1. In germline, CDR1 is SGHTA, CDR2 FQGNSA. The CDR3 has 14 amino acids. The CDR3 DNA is TGTGCCAGCAGCTTACGGGACTACTCCTACGAGCAGTACTTC. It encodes CASSLRDYSYEQYF.

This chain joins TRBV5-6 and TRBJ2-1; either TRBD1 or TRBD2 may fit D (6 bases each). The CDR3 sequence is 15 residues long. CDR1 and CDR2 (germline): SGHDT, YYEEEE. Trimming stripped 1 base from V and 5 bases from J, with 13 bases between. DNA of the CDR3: TGTGCCAGCAGCTTGAAGGGGGGCCAGCACAATGAGCAGTTCTTC. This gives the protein CASSLKGGQHNEQFF. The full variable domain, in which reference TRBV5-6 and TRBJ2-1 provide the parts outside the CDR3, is DAGVTQSPTHLIKTRGQQVTLRCSPKSGHDTVSWYQQALGQGPQFIFQYYEEEERQRGNFPDRFSGHQFPNYSSELNVNALLLGDSALYLCASSLKGGQHNEQFFGPGTRLTVL.

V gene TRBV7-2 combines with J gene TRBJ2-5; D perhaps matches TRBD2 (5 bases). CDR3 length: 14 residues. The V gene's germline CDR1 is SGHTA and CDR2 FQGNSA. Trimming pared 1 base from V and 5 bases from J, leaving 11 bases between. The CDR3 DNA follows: TGTGCCAGCAGCTTAGGAAACCAGCGGGAGACCCAGTACTTC. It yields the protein CASSLGNQRETQYF. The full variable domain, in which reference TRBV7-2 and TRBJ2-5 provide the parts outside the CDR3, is GAGVSQSPSNKVTEKGKDVELRCDPISGHTALYWYRQSLGQGLEFLIYFQGNSAPDKSGLPSDRFSAERTGGSVSTLTIQRTQQEDSAVYLCASSLGNQRETQYFGPGTRLLVL.

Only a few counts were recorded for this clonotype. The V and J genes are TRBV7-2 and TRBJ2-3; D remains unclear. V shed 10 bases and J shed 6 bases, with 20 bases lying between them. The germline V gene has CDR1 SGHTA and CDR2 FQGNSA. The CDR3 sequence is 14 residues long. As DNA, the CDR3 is TGTGCCACCCTACGGGCCCCGCCGGCGGATACGCAGTATTTT. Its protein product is CATLRAPPADTQYF.

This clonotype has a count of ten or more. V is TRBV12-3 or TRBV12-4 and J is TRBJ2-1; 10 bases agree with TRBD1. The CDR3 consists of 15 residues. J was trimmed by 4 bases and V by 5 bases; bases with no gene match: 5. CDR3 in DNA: TGTGCCAGCAGTCCCTGGACAGGGGGTTACAATGAGCAGTTCTTC. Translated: CASSPWTGGYNEQFF.

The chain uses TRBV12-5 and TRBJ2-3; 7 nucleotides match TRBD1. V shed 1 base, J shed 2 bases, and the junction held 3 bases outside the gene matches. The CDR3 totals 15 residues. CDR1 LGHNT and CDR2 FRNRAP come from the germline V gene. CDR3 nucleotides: TGTGCTAGTGGTTTGGGGGACAGCTACACAGATACGCAGTATTTT. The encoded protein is CASGLGDSYTDTQYF.

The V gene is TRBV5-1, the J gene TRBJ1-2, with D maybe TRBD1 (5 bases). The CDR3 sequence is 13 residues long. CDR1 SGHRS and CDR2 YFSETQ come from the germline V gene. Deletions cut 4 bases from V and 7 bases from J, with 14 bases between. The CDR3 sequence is CASSTGTASGYTF. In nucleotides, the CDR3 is TGCGCCAGCAGCACCGGGACCGCCTCTGGCTACACCTTC.

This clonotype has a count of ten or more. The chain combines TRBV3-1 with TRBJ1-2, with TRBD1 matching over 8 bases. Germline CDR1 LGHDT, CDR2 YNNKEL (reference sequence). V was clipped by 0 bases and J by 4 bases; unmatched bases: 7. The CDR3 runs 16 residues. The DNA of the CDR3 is TGTGCCAGCAGCCAAGATTCCGTTCAGGGGGCCTATGGCTACACCTTC. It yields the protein CASSQDSVQGAYGYTF.

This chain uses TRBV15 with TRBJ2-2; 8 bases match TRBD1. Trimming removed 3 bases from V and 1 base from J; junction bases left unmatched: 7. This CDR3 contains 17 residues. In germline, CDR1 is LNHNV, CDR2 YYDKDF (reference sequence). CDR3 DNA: TGTGCCACCAGCAGGTCCTCCGGGACAGGGAACACCGGGGAGCTGTTTTTT. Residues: CATSRSSGTGNTGELFF.